Presented here are 2 T cell receptor beta chains from one specimen sequenced in a study of shared clonotypes between healthy human individuals. CD8 cells regarded as naive lacked CD45RO, were positively chosen for CCR7, and omitted terminally differentiated effector memory CD45RA+ cells. Sequencing was performed with immunoSEQ multiplex PCR; in TCRdb, only in-frame clones are kept and a portion is missing. This sample has around 2,000,000 clones, with around 93% found just once. The material sequenced was naive CD8+ T cells from PBMCs. Receptors were obtained from a man between 18 and 29 years old in good health. Some clones in this sample may be carry-over from other donors' samples.

The CDR3 region has the DNA TGTGCCAGCACAACAGGCCGAGATACGCAGTATTTT. It yields the protein CASTTGRDTQYF. The chain carries TRBV13 and TRBJ2-3; tentative D call: TRBD1 (5 bases). CDR1 PRHDT and CDR2 FYEKMQ come from the germline V gene (reference sequence). The CDR3 totals 12 residues. V lost 7 bases, J lost 5 bases, and 10 bases lay in between.

This clone was seen a handful of times. The chain recombines TRBV9 with TRBJ1-1; the D is unclear. The CDR3 runs 15 residues. Between the trimmed V and J ends, which lost 6 bases and 1 base, there was a span of 16 bases. CDR1 and CDR2 from the germline V gene are SGDLS and YYNGEE. DNA of the CDR3: TGTGCCAGCACCGCCGGACCCCGAACGAACACTGAAGCTTTCTTT. It yields the protein CASTAGPRTNTEAFF.